This record looks at one TCR beta chain sequence and its context. The data were taken from a study of blood T cell repertoires in COVID-19. In the study overall: Spain, Italy and the United States supplied samples that represented acute and convalescent COVID-19. T cells, B-cell-depleted T cells, or PBMCs provided the cDNA or gDNA that served as material.

As handled by the study authors: Reference gene primer amplification yielded estimated nucleated cell counts. Data came from immunoSEQ multiplex PCR; TCRdb stores just in-frame clones and leaves some out. That table is the source of V, J and clone size, and D and trimming were worked out from the DNA. Of just under 90,000 clones listed, less than 80% are singletons. There are 17 residues in the CDR3. The ends were cut back, 1 base at V and 0 bases at J, with 12 bases in the middle. Germline V gene lookup returns CDR1 KGHSH and CDR2 LQKENI. The V gene is TRBV18, the J gene TRBJ1-4, with a possible D match to TRBD1 (6 bases). The receptor was isolated from a woman of 80 years or more with acute or convalescent COVID-19. Sequencing input: peripheral blood. The CDR3 loop reads CASSPQPGDTTNEKLFF. The CDR3, as DNA: TGTGCCAGCTCACCACAACCAGGGGACACAACTAATGAAAAACTGTTTTTT.